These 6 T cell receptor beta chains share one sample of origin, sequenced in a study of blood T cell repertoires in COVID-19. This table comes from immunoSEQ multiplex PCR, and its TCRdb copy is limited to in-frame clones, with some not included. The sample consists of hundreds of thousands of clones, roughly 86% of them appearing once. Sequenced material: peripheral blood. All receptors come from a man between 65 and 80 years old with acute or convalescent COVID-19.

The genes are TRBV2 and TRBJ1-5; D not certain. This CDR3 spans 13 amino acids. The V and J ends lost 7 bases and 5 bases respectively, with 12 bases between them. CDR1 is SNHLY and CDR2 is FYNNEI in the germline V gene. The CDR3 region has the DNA TGTGCCAGCAAGATCGAGGTACATCAGCCCCAGCATTTT. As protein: CASKIEVHQPQHF. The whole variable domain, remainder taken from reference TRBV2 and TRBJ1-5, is EPEVTQTPSHQVTQMGQEVILRCVPISNHLYFYWYRQILGQKVEFLVSFYNNEISEKSEIFDDQFSVERPDGSNFTLKIRSTKLEDSAMYFCASKIEVHQPQHFGDGTRLSIL.

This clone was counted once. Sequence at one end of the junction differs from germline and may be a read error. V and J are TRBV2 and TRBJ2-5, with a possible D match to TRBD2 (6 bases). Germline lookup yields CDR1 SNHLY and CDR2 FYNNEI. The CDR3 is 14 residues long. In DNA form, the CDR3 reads TGTGCCAGCAGTGAGGCGGACTATCAGATTTGGGCCAACTTC. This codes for CASSEADYQIWANF.

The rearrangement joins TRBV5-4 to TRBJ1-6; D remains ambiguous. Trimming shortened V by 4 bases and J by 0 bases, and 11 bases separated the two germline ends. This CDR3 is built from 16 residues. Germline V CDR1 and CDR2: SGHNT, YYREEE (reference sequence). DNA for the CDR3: TGTGCCAGCAGCAAGGACGGGAGCTCCTATAATTCACCCCTCCACTTT. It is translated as CASSKDGSSYNSPLHF.

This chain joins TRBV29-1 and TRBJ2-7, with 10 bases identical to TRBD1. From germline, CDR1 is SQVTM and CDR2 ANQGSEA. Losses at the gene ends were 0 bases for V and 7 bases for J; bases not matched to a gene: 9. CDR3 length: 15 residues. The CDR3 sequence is CSVEDAGQGTGEQYF. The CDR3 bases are TGCAGCGTTGAAGATGCGGGACAGGGGACGGGGGAGCAGTACTTC.

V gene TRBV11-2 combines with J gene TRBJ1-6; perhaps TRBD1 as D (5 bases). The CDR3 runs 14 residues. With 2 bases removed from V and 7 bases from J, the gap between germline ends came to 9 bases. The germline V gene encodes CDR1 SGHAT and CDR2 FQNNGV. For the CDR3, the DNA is TGTGCCAGCAGCTTAATAACAGGCAATTCACCCCTCCACTTT. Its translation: CASSLITGNSPLHF.

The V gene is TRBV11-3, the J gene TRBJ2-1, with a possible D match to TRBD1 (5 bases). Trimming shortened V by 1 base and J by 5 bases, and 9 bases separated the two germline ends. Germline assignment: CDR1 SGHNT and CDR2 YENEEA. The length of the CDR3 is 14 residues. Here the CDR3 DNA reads TGTGCCAGCAGCTTAGGTAACAGGCACAATGAGCAGTTCTTC. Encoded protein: CASSLGNRHNEQFF.